This T cell receptor beta chain was identified during a study of blood T cells in healthy people across ages. Whole-study findings and limits: A roughly linear age-dependent decrease characterized TCR beta diversity per million T cells.

Germline V lookup: CDR1 SGHVS, CDR2 FQNEAQ. The CDR3 covers 16 residues. The germline V and J ends were trimmed by 4 bases and 1 base, with 16 bases remaining between them. A second PCR, run for roughly 7 to 12 cycles, used a sample-barcoded 5' primer plus a J-beta primer mix. TCRdb re-called the 5' RACE reads with MiXCR, one entry per CDR3 protein. This table holds approximately 730,000 distinct CDR3 sequences, roughly 41% found once. As concerns this clonotype: Its antigen is unidentified.

Donors were healthy Caucasian individuals from Russia aged roughly 6 to 100. Collection of ten milliliters of peripheral blood was performed for each donor. There were at least 6 micrograms of total RNA extracted from every sample. Sequenced sample: blood. The rearrangement links TRBV7-8 to TRBJ1-1; D is possibly TRBD1 (6 bases). The sequence was obtained from a woman in her fifties or sixties in good health. The CDR3 loop is CASSSGRGSQNTEAFF. Here the CDR3 DNA reads TGTGCCAGCAGCTCCGGTAGGGGGTCTCAGAACACTGAAGCTTTCTTT.